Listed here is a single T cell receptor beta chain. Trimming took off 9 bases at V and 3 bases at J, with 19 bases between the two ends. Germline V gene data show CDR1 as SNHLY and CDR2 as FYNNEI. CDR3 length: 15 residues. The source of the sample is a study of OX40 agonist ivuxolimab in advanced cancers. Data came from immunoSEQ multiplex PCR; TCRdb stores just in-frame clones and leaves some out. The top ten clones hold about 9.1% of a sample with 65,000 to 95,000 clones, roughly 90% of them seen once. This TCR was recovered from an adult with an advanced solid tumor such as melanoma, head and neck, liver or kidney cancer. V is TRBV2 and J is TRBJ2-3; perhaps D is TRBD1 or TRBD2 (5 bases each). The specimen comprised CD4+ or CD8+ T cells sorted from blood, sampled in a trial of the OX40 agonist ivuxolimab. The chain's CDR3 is CARNTGTVRTDTQYF. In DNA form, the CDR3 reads TGTGCCAGAAACACGGGGACCGTTAGGACAGATACGCAGTATTTT.